This T cell receptor (beta chain) was observed in a study of cytomegalovirus exposure and HLA in healthy donors (dated by TCRdb to about 2017). About the investigation overall: An earlier analysis of more than 550 of the donors reported around 280 Gb of sequence data and 117 million unique TCR beta sequences obtained from around 190 million T cells. An early release that covered fewer than 750 HLA-typed donors contained approximately 290 gigabases of sequencing data and around 80 million unique TCR sequences. The genetic ancestry cluster associated with self-reported Caucasian donors included over 80% of the 350 to 500 genotyped donors. The aim of the study was to test whether cataloging public T cell receptors could identify signatures of past pathogen exposure. The study profiled the T cell repertoires of hundreds of subjects by immunosequencing and related them to cytomegalovirus serostatus. Along with the approximately 670-subject first cohort, a separate validation cohort of over a hundred different subjects was used. The study combined high-throughput TCR immunosequencing, statistical association of individual TCRs with disease status, and machine learning to predict cytomegalovirus infection status. A later analysis re-analyzed previously published TCR beta repertoires from hundreds of donors and added high-resolution HLA genotyping to study TCR occurrence patterns. The later analysis used no new phenotypic data to find candidate immune exposures, relying instead on TCR beta sequences and their occurrence across donors. To decide whether each TCR beta V gene segment behaved as functional or pseudogenic, an earlier analysis of several hundred of the donors relied on high-throughput TCR beta sequencing. Alongside the repertoire data, information on donor age, sex, ethnicity and CMV serostatus was compiled. Genome-wide SNP genotypes for about 60% of the roughly 670 donors were used in a later genetic analysis, which treated that subset as a discovery cohort. Every repertoire in the discovery cohort had been generated on one and the same sequencing platform. Both class I and class II loci were covered by HLA typing, at four-digit resolution. Typing coverage varied by locus: roughly 629-630 donors for A, B, C, DRB1 and DQB1; about 520 for DQA1; more than 600 for DPA1; fewer than 480 for DPB1. Because of strong linkage in the cohort, five DR-DQ haplotypes were treated as single units for association and clustering. Among 350 to 400 genotyped donors of the cohort, an average of 235,054 unique TCR beta nucleotide sequences were sequenced per donor, roughly a sixth of them non-productive. General conclusions and limits of the study: Broadly in line with IMGT annotations, most TCR beta V segments showed up in productive rearrangements about 87% or about 30% of the time in an earlier analysis of several hundred of the donors. In a later analysis, 15,000 to 20,000 TCR beta sequences were associated with specific HLA alleles at a false discovery rate of 0.05. In a later analysis, TCR association rates were found to vary across HLA loci, with the most associated TCRs seen for DRB1 alleles and the fewest for HLA-C alleles. Sequencing depth was assumed to be roughly uniform across donors in the presence/absence analyses, though that assumption may not hold. Because some donors lacked HLA typing at each locus, the association tests relied only on the typed subset. A group of highly shared sequence variants was considered likely to be a technical artifact of the sequencing pipeline. A later genetic analysis reported fewer N-insertions in productive TCRs among donors in an Asian-associated ancestry cluster than the roughly 690-donor mean. Assigning TCR associations to individual alleles was difficult when HLA alleles, especially DR and DQ, strongly co-occurred. For the cohort, immune exposure information was limited to CMV serostatus. The 87-base-pair reads could not distinguish some IMGT-functional V segments, including TRBV6-2 and TRBV6-3, so those segments were excluded. Compared with equally common non-associated chains, HLA-associated TCR beta chains in a later analysis were more clonally expanded and had lower generation probabilities. Because counts were too low, seventeen rarely observed V segments, including chromosome 9 orphons, were excluded from the earlier analysis of some 540 of the donors. Most TCR sequences were seen in very few donors, while some public TCRs were found in many individuals. The authors suggested that the approach could potentially be extended to other disease states and immunological phenotypes. In a later genetic analysis, a missense DCLRE1C variant was associated with V-gene and J-gene trimming of TCR beta chains, and the association was replicated in an independent cohort. The study gave a list of under 200 TCR beta chains associated with cytomegalovirus. Linkage disequilibrium might explain the correlated functional status among segregating V segments, but an unknown experimental factor could not be excluded. In vitro tests confirmed that three of the cytomegalovirus-associated TCR beta chains recognize cytomegalovirus antigens. In a later analysis, most CMV-associated TCR beta chains were found to appear HLA-restricted, with HLA associations seemingly driven largely by CMV exposure. The cohort was sequenced for TCR beta chains only, and without alpha or paired-chain data the features that could be detected were limited. The classifier was reported to diagnose cytomegalovirus status with high specificity and sensitivity in both the original cohort and the validation cohort. A further reported finding was that TCR beta sequences accurately predicted the HLA-A and HLA-B alleles for most subjects in the first cohort. In a later analysis, several top co-occurrence clusters were reported to appear linked to parvovirus B19, influenza, CMV and Epstein-Barr virus.

As concerns this clone: Its antigen remains undetermined. There are no base qualities to consult, and no much larger clone falls within one base.

The germline V gene sets CDR1 to MDHEN and CDR2 to SYDVKM. Relative to germline, V is missing 6 bases and J is missing 2 bases, with 1 base of the junction outside any gene match. The CDR3 contains 16 residues, cysteine and phenylalanine counted. Kept here is only the CDR3 DNA, which spans 48 bases and is read in frame from base 1. Libraries were constructed by the immunoSEQ multiplex PCR assay. For the multiplex PCR, a mixture combining 60 forward primers for TCR Vbeta segments and 13 reverse primers for TCR Jbeta segments was used. A multiplex PCR assay on genomic DNA amplified the CDR3 region of rearranged TCR beta genes. On the Illumina HiSeq System, the amplified TCR beta libraries were sequenced as 87-base-pair reads. Per the original workflow: In a later analysis, about 80 million unique TCR beta chains were counted across the approximately 640 repertoires, and approximately 9.9 million of these chains were shared by at least two donors. Raw reads were error-corrected and collapsed into unique sequences by a nearest-neighbor algorithm in which closely related sequences were merged to remove PCR and sequencing errors. Alignment of CDR3 sequences to IMGT reference sequences was used to assign V, D and J gene segments. Each retained sequence needed at least a six-nucleotide match to both a V gene segment and a J gene segment. Rearrangements were classified as productive when the CDR3 lacked stop codons and remained in frame with V and J, and all other rearrangements were classified as non-productive. CDR3 was defined by IMGT convention, running from the second conserved V-encoded cysteine to the conserved J-encoded phenylalanine. The earlier analysis of 587 of the donors excluded any sequence lacking an unambiguous match to a single V gene segment. An earlier analysis of approximately 590 of the donors classified V segments as functional when productive rearrangements were above 56.7% and as segregating when the standard deviation between donors was above 5%. To diagnose cytomegalovirus status from the catalog of TCR beta chain sequences, a statistical classification framework was built. A later analysis assigned V and J genes by comparing TCR nucleotide sequences with IMGT/GENE-DB human TR gene sequences. In a later analysis, CDR3 sequences and most-parsimonious VDJ recombination scenarios were assigned using the TCRdist pipeline. In a later analysis, each TCR beta chain was defined by its CDR3 amino acid sequence together with its V-gene family, and reads without a unique V-gene family were excluded. In a later analysis, around 650 highly shared, low-generation-probability nucleotide sequences were removed to address suspected cross-contamination and a sequencing artifact. In a later analysis, a clonal expansion index for each public chain was calculated from normalized within-repertoire ranks of inferred template counts. In a later analysis, generation probabilities were computed using a VDJ recombination model fitted to out-of-frame rearrangements, and the results were checked against IGoR. In a later analysis, TCR-TCR, TCR-HLA and TCR-CMV co-occurrence was scored with hypergeometric tests, and a repertoire-size bias correction was applied to TCR pairs. To estimate false discovery rates, a later analysis permuted the HLA or CMV assignments 20 times. In a later analysis, co-occurring TCRs were grouped with DBSCAN, and TCRdist sequence similarity was added when clustering was performed within HLA-allele-positive subsets. Repertoires with fewer than 30,000 or more than 120,000 public chains were left out of co-occurrence clustering, as were about 5 repertoires with anomalous nucleotide sharing. The table comes from immuneACCESS by way of TCRdb, which keeps in-frame sequences with V and J called. Part of the clones is missing from these tables; in studies checked, under half for an unresolved V gene and the rest for unknown reasons. That table gives V, J and clone size, and the DNA gave D and trimming. A total of about 140,000 clones appear in this sample, approximately 82% of them only once. The ten biggest clones cover over 3% of the sample.

The cohort comprised fewer than 750 healthy bone marrow donors. At the time of sampling, every cohort member was nominally healthy, though immune exposures that went unrecorded were likely present. The donor was CMV seronegative and belonged to the group of more than 300 seronegative cohort members. Each donor provided a peripheral blood sample, and peripheral blood mononuclear cells were used for TCR beta sequencing. The Qiagen DNeasy Blood Extraction Kit was used to extract genomic DNA from the blood cell samples. The V and J segments used are TRBV28 and TRBJ2-1; 16 junctional bases match TRBD2. The sequencing sample was made of PBMCs. This TCR was recovered from a middle-aged man in good health and CMV-seronegative. The DNA sequence is TGTGCCAGCAGAGGGACTAGCGGGGGGGCCTACAATGAGCAGTTCTTC. It encodes CASRGTSGGAYNEQFF. Beyond the CDR3, the reference TRBV28 and TRBJ2-1 genes provide the residues; the full variable domain reads: DVKVTQSSRYLVKRTGEKVFLECVQDMDHENMFWYRQDPGLGLRLIYFSYDVKMKEKGDIPEGYSVSREKKERFSLILESASTNQTSMYLCASRGTSGGAYNEQFFGPGTRLTVL.